This T cell receptor (beta chain) was recorded in a study of shared clonotypes between healthy human individuals. This CDR3 spans 13 amino acids. The germline gives CDR1 MNHNS, CDR2 SASEGT. Trimming took 11 bases from V and 4 from J; bases not matched to a gene: 7. Unsorted samples used roughly 99 million PBMCs for genomic DNA. For unsorted PBMC, 300 ng DNA per replicate equaled approximately 30,000 T cell genomes. Clones were sequenced by immunoSEQ multiplex PCR, and TCRdb holds only the in-frame ones, with some missing. The sample includes about 470,000 clones, 70% to 80% seen only once; the top ten take approximately 13%.

The chain is built from TRBV6-1 and TRBJ2-5; TRBD1 matches at 10 bases. This clonotype was sampled from a woman aged 40 to 50 in good health. Some clones in this sample may be carry-over from other donors' samples. The specimen sequenced was PBMCs. CDR3 amino acids: CAGRQGAGETQYF. The CDR3 DNA is TGTGCCGGCCGACAGGGGGCTGGAGAGACCCAGTACTTC.